The 20 T cell receptor beta chains below all came from one sample that was sequenced in a study of human CD4 T cells and Enterobacteriaceae. FACS sorting after roughly 6-7 days collected CFSE-low CD25+ ICOS+ proliferating activated T cells. Irradiated autologous monocytes pulsed with antigen were cultured at a 2:1 ratio with CFSE-labeled memory CD4+ T cells. The memory gate held CD4+ cells that were not CD45RA+CCR7+CD95- naive cells, over 98% pure. Profiling relied on immunoSEQ multiplex PCR, and the TCRdb table lists in-frame clones only, not all of them. The profile shows roughly 1,300 clones, 50% to 65% of them singletons. The sequenced sample was bacteria-reactive CD4+ T cells grown in culture. As to subset: CFSE-low proliferating memory CD4 T cells sorted after in vitro stimulation with a heat-inactivated bacterium or M. tuberculosis lysate. The source of these receptors is a human donor in good health.

CDR3 in DNA: TGTGCCAGCAGTGGGTACGGCTATGGCTACACCTTC. This translates into CASSGYGYGYTF. The rearrangement joins TRBV6-4 to TRBJ1-2; D gene unclear. Trimming removed 4 bases from V and 4 bases from J, with 7 bases in between. The CDR3 length is 12 residues. The V gene's germline CDR1 is MRHNA and CDR2 SNTAGT.

This sequence joins TRBV5-1 and TRBJ2-3, with a possible D match to TRBD2 (5 bases). V shed 4 bases and J shed 2 bases, with 11 bases lying between them. The CDR3 has 14 residues. Germline V gives CDR1 SGHRS, CDR2 YFSETQ. The CDR3 protein is CASSEGLNTDTQYF. In nucleotides, the CDR3 is TGCGCCAGCAGCGAAGGACTCAACACAGATACGCAGTATTTT.

This clone was counted only a few times. This chain joins TRBV2 and TRBJ2-1, with no clear D. Germline V gene data show CDR1 as SNHLY and CDR2 as FYNNEI. V dropped 7 bases and J dropped 7 bases, with 14 bases sitting between them. This CDR3 is 13 amino acids long. The CDR3 DNA is TGTGCCAGCAACCCCATGGGTGGGAATGAGCAGTTCTTC. The encoded protein is CASNPMGGNEQFF.

This clone counts as hyperexpanded. The chain is built from TRBV10-1 and TRBJ2-2; D unclear. CDR1 and CDR2 from the germline V gene are WNHNN and SYGVQD (reference sequence). The CDR3 is made up of 13 amino acids. Trimming cost V 3 bases and J 1 base, with 3 bases left between them. The CDR3, as DNA: TGCGCCAGCAGTGACGGGAACACCGGGGAGCTGTTTTTT. It is translated as CASSDGNTGELFF.

The rearrangement joins TRBV18 to TRBJ2-1; the match to TRBD2 covers 8 bases. Germline CDR1 KGHSH, CDR2 LQKENI. This CDR3 is 18 amino acids long. J was trimmed by 5 bases and V by 2 bases; bases with no gene match: 14. The CDR3 DNA follows: TGTGCCAGCTCACCATGGTCCGGGGGATTAGCGGGAAACAATGAGCAGTTCTTC. Protein: CASSPWSGGLAGNNEQFF. The variable domain in full, completed from reference TRBV18 and TRBJ2-1, reads NAGVMQNPRHLVRRRGQEARLRCSPMKGHSHVYWYRQLPEEGLKFMVYLQKENIIDESGMPKERFSAEFPKEGPSILRIQQVVRGDSAAYFCASSPWSGGLAGNNEQFFGPGTRLTVL.

Regarding this clone: Its ends do not fully match the called genes, so a read error is possible. This rearrangement joins TRBV10-3 to TRBJ1-1; TRBD1 might be the D (5 bases). The germline CDR1 and CDR2 sequences are ENHRY and SYGVKD. The CDR3 runs 15 residues. The CDR3 loop reads CASSEGIAGQTEAFF. CDR3 bases: TGTGCCAGCAGTGAAGGGATCGCAGGGCAAACTGAAGCTTTCTTT.

This clone is labeled large (0.1 to 1%). The chain is built from TRBV30 and TRBJ2-7; 8 bases are shared with TRBD2. V trimming: 0 bases; J trimming: 1 base; junction bases outside the gene matches: 5. CDR3 length equals 15 residues. Germline V gene data show CDR1 as GTSNPN and CDR2 as SVGIG (reference sequence). The CDR3 DNA reads TGTGCCTGGAGTGTGAGCGGGAGCGGGTCCTACGAGCAGTACTTC. Translated, it gives CAWSVSGSGSYEQYF. Complete variable domain (other parts from reference TRBV30 and TRBJ2-7): SQTIHQWPATLVQPVGSPLSLECTVEGTSNPNLYWYRQAAGRGLQLLFYSVGIGQISSEVPQNLSASRPQDRQFILSSKKLLLSDSGFYLCAWSVSGSGSYEQYFGPGTRLTVT.

In its sample, this clone was seen a few times. The genes are TRBV7-2 and TRBJ2-3, with D maybe TRBD1 (6 bases). CDR3 length: 15 residues. V shed 10 bases and J shed 3 bases, with 20 bases lying between them. Germline CDR1 and CDR2: SGHTA and FQGNSA. CDR3 nucleotide sequence: TGTGCCACTAACAGGGCTTTGGGGGTGACAGATACGCAGTATTTT. Residues: CATNRALGVTDTQYF. Full variable domain (remainder filled in from reference TRBV7-2 and TRBJ2-3): GAGVSQSPSNKVTEKGKDVELRCDPISGHTALYWYRQSLGQGLEFLIYFQGNSAPDKSGLPSDRFSAERTGGSVSTLTIQRTQQEDSAVYLCATNRALGVTDTQYFGPGTRLTVL.

The V and J genes are TRBV9 and TRBJ2-7; TRBD2 is a possible D gene (5 bases). This CDR3 comprises 14 residues. CDR1 and CDR2 from the germline V gene are SGDLS and YYNGEE. Trimming removed 4 bases from V and 2 bases from J, with 13 bases in between. CDR3 sequence: CASSPRVGTYEQYF. CDR3 bases: TGTGCCAGCAGCCCGAGGGTGGGGACCTACGAGCAGTACTTC.

The chain joins TRBV5-4 to TRBJ2-3; 7 bases fit TRBD1. The germline V gene encodes CDR1 SGHNT and CDR2 YYREEE (reference sequence). The CDR3 has 16 amino acids. Trimming removed 7 bases from V and 2 bases from J; junction bases left unmatched: 13. CDR3 in DNA: TGTGCCAGCTCAGCTTCATGGGACAGAAACACAGATACGCAGTATTTT. Translation gives CASSASWDRNTDTQYF.

V usage is TRBV6-1 and J usage is TRBJ1-1, with no clear D. Germline V gene sequence: CDR1 MNHNS, CDR2 SASEGT. This CDR3 has 15 residues. Trimming shortened V by 5 bases and J by 1 base, and 14 bases separated the two germline ends. CDR3 DNA: TGTGCCAGCAGTCTCCACCCTCTCACGAACACTGAAGCTTTCTTT. This translates into CASSLHPLTNTEAFF.

V and J are TRBV7-2 and TRBJ1-5; the D gene is possibly TRBD1 (6 bases). The V and J ends lost 6 bases and 9 bases respectively, with 18 bases between them. CDR3 length equals 14 residues. Germline values: CDR1 SGHTA, CDR2 FQGNSA. The CDR3 coding sequence is TGTGCCAGCAGGCAGAACAGGGACCTTCGGCCCCAGCATTTT. Translated, it gives CASRQNRDLRPQHF.

The CDR3 is CALEARATDTQYF. The DNA of the CDR3 is TGTGCCCTGGAGGCCAGAGCCACAGATACGCAGTATTTT. The chain has TRBV30 and TRBJ2-3; TRBD2 might be the D (5 bases). Trimming took off 8 bases at V and 2 bases at J, with 14 bases between the two ends. The CDR3 runs 13 residues. Germline V gene data show CDR1 as GTSNPN and CDR2 as SVGIG (reference sequence).

Here the CDR3 reads CASSEANEQYF. The CDR3 DNA is TGTGCCAGCAGTGAAGCTAACGAGCAGTACTTC. The rearrangement joins TRBV6-5 to TRBJ2-7; D gene unclear. Germline CDR1 reads MNHEY; CDR2 reads SVGAGI. The CDR3 loop spans 11 amino acids. V dropped 5 bases and J dropped 5 bases, with 7 bases sitting between them.

The chain carries TRBV6-5 and TRBJ2-7; TRBD1 matches 9 bases. Per the germline V gene, CDR1 is MNHEY and CDR2 is SVGAGI. After removal of 5 bases from V and 5 bases from J, the junction contained 1 base not matched to a gene. CDR3 size: 12 residues. The CDR3 region has the DNA TGTGCCAGCAGTGGGGACAGGGACGAGCAGTACTTC. This encodes CASSGDRDEQYF.

This clone ranks as large. This chain connects TRBV9 to TRBJ2-1; 7 bases are a match to TRBD2. Looked up from germline, CDR1 is SGDLS and CDR2 is YYNGEE. The trim removed 0 bases at V and 5 bases at J, leaving 5 bases unmatched. The CDR3 loop spans 15 amino acids. CDR3 region: CASSVAGGGNNEQFF. The CDR3 DNA follows: TGTGCCAGCAGCGTAGCGGGGGGAGGGAACAATGAGCAGTTCTTC.

J is TRBJ2-1 and V is TRBV7-2; D gene ambiguous. Looked up from germline, CDR1 is SGHTA and CDR2 is FQGNSA. With 5 bases removed from V and 10 bases from J, the gap between germline ends came to 12 bases. The CDR3 has 12 residues. CDR3 sequence: CASSHSFGEQFF. CDR3 coding DNA: TGTGCCAGCAGCCATAGCTTCGGCGAGCAGTTCTTC.

This clone was found a few times. The gene calls are TRBV29-1 and TRBJ1-1, with 8 nucleotides matching TRBD1. CDR1 is SQVTM and CDR2 is ANQGSEA in the germline V gene. CDR3 size: 14 residues. The V segment lost 6 bases and the J segment 4 bases; nucleotides outside the gene matches: 10. CDR3 protein: CSVSTTGGGTEAFF. The CDR3 DNA sequence: TGCAGCGTATCGACTACAGGGGGAGGCACTGAAGCTTTCTTT.

The chain combines TRBV2 with TRBJ1-3; D not certain. The CDR3 contains 12 residues. V was cut by 6 bases and J by 2 bases, with 5 bases left in between. The V gene's germline CDR1 is SNHLY and CDR2 FYNNEI. CDR3 in amino acids: CASRPTGNTIYF. The CDR3 nucleotides are TGTGCCAGCAGGCCTACTGGAAACACCATATATTTT. Using reference TRBV2 and TRBJ1-3 for the parts outside the CDR3, the full variable domain is EPEVTQTPSHQVTQMGQEVILRCVPISNHLYFYWYRQILGQKVEFLVSFYNNEISEKSEIFDDQFSVERPDGSNFTLKIRSTKLEDSAMYFCASRPTGNTIYFGEGSWLTVV.

V usage is TRBV19 and J usage is TRBJ2-2; tentative D call: TRBD2 (6 bases). Trimming took 3 bases from V and 6 from J, leaving 14 bases between them. The germline CDR1 and CDR2 sequences are LNHDA and SQIVND (reference sequence). The CDR3 is made up of 15 amino acids. The CDR3 loop reads CASSMGQGGPGELFF. The CDR3 DNA reads as TGTGCCAGTAGTATGGGGCAGGGAGGCCCCGGGGAGCTGTTTTTT.